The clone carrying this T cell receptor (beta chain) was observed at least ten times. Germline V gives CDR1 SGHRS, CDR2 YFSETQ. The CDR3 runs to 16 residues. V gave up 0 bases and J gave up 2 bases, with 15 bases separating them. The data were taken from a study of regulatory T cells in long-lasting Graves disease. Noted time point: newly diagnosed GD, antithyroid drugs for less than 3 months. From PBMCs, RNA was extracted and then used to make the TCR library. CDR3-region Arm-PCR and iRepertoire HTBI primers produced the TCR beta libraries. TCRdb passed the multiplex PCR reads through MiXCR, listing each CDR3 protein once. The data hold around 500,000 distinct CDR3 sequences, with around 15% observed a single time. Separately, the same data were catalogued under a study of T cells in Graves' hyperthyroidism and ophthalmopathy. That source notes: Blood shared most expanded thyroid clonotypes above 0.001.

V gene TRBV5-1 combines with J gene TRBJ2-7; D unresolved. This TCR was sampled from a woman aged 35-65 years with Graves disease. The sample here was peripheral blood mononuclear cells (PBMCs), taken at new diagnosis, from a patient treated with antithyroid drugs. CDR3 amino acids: CASSLEFPLRTYEQYF. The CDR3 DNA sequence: TGCGCCAGCAGCTTGGAATTTCCCTTACGTACCTACGAGCAGTACTTC.